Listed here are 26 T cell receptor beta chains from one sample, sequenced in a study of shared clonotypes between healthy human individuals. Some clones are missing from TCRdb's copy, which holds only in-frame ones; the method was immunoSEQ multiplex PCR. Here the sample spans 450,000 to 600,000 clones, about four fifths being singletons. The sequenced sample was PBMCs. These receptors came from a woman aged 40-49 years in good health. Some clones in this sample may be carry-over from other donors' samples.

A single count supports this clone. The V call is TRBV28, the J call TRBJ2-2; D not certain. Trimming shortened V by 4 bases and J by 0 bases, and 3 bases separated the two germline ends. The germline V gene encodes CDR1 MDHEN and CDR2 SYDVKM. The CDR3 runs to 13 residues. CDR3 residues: CASSSPNTGELFF. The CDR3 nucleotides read TGTGCCAGCAGTTCGCCGAACACCGGGGAGCTGTTTTTT.

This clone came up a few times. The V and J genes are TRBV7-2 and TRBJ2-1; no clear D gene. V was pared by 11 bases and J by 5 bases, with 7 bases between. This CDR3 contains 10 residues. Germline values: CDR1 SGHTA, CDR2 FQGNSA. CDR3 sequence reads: CACWDNEQFF. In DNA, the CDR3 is TGTGCCTGTTGGGACAATGAGCAGTTCTTC. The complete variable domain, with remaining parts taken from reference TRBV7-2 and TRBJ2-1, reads GAGVSQSPSNKVTEKGKDVELRCDPISGHTALYWYRQSLGQGLEFLIYFQGNSAPDKSGLPSDRFSAERTGGSVSTLTIQRTQQEDSAVYLCACWDNEQFFGPGTRLTVL.

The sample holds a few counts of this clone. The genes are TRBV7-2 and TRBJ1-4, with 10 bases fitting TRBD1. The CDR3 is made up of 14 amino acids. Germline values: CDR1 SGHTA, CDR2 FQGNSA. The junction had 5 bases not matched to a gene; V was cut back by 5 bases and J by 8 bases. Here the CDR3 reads CASSPGTGEEKLFF. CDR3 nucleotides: TGTGCCAGCAGCCCCGGGACAGGGGAGGAAAAACTGTTTTTT.

CDR3: CSVPGQPTNTEAFF. CDR3 nucleotides: TGCAGCGTTCCGGGACAGCCAACCAACACTGAAGCTTTCTTT. This chain joins TRBV29-1 and TRBJ1-1; TRBD1 aligns across 7 bases. CDR3 length equals 14 residues. In germline, CDR1 is SQVTM, CDR2 ANQGSEA. V trimming: 5 bases; J trimming: 2 bases; junction bases outside the gene matches: 8.

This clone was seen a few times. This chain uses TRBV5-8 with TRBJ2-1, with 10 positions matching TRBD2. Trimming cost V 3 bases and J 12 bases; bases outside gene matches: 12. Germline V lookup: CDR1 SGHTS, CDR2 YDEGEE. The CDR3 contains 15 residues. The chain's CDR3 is CASSSRPRTSGTQFF. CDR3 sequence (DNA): TGTGCCAGCAGCTCACGACCTAGGACTAGCGGAACGCAGTTCTTC.

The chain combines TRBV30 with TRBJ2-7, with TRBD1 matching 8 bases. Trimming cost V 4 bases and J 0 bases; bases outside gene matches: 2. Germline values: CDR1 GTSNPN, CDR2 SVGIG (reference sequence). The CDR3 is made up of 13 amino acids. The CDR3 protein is CAWTRGPSYEQYF. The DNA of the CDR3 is TGTGCCTGGACCAGGGGGCCCTCCTACGAGCAGTACTTC.

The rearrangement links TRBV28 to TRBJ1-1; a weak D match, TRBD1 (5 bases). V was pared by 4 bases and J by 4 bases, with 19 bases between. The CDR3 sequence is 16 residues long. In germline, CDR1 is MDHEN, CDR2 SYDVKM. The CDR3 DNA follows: TGTGCCAGCAGTTCCGGGGGGTCGGGTCCGCGCACTGAAGCTTTCTTT. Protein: CASSSGGSGPRTEAFF.

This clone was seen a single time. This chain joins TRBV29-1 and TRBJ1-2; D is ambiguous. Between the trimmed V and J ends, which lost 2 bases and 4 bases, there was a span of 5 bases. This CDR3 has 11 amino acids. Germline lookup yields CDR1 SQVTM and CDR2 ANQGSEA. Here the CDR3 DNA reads TGCAGCGTTGAACGGAGCTATGGCTACACCTTC. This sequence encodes CSVERSYGYTF. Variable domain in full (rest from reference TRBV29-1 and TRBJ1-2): SAVISQKPSRDICQRGTSLTIQCQVDSQVTMMFWYRQQPGQSLTLIATANQGSEATYESGFVIDKFPISRPNLTFSTLTVSNMSPEDSSIYLCSVERSYGYTFGSGTRLTVV.

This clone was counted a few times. The CDR3 spells CASSPTFYEQYF. In DNA, the CDR3 is TGTGCCAGCTCACCTACTTTTTACGAGCAGTACTTC. The rearrangement links TRBV18 to TRBJ2-7, with D uncertain. V was shortened by 3 bases and J by 4 bases, with 7 bases between the two germline ends. Germline-derived CDR1 and CDR2 are KGHSH and LQKENI. The CDR3 consists of 12 residues.

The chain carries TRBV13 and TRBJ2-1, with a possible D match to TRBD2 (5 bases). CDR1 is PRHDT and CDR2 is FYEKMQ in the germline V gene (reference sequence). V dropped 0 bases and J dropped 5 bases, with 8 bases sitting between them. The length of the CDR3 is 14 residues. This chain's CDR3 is CASSLGRGDNEQFF. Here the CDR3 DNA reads TGTGCCAGCAGCTTAGGCCGGGGTGACAATGAGCAGTTCTTC.

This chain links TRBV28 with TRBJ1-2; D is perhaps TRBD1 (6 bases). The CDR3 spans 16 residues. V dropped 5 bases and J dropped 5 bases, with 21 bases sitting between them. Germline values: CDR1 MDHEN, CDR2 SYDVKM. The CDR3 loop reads CASSPAGAAAIYGYTF. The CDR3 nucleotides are TGTGCCAGCAGTCCTGCAGGGGCCGCCGCCATATATGGCTACACCTTC.

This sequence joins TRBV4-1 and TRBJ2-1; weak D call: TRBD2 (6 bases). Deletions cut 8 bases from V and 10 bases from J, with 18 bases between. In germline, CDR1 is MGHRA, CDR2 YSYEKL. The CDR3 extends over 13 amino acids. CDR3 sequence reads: CASSEQGTLEQFF. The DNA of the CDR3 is TGCGCCAGCTCGGAACAAGGGACTTTAGAGCAGTTCTTC.

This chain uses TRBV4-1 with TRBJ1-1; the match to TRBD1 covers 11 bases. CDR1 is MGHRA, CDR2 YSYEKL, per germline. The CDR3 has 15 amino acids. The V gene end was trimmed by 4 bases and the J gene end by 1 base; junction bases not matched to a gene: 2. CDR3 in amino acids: CASSPGQGANTEAFF. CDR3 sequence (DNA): TGCGCCAGCAGCCCTGGACAGGGGGCGAACACTGAAGCTTTCTTT.

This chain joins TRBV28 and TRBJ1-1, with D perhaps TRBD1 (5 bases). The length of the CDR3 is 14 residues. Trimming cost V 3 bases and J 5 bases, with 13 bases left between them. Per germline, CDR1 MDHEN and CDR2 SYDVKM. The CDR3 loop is CASSLGPGRTEAFF. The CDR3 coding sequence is TGTGCCAGCAGTTTGGGGCCAGGCAGAACTGAAGCTTTCTTT.

CDR3 loop: CASSAGLSGYTF. CDR3 DNA: TGTGCCAGCAGTGCAGGACTATCCGGCTACACCTTC. V usage is TRBV27 and J usage is TRBJ1-2, with D unresolved. Trimming removed 5 bases from V and 8 bases from J, with 12 bases in between. The CDR3 consists of 12 residues. CDR1 MNHEY and CDR2 SMNVEV come from the germline V gene (reference sequence).

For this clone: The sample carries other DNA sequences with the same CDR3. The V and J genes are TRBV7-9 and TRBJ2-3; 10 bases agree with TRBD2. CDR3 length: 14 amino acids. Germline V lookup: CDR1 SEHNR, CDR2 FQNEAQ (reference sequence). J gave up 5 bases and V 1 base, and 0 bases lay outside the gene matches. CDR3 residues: CASSLGLAGDTQYF. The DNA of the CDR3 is TGTGCCAGCAGCTTAGGACTAGCGGGAGATACGCAGTATTTT.

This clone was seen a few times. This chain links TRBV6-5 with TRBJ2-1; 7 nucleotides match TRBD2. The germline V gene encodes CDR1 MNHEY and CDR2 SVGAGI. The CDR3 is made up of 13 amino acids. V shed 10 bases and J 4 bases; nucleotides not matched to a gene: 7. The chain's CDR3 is CATGGRTYNEQFF. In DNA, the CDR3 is TGTGCCACCGGCGGGAGAACTTACAATGAGCAGTTCTTC.

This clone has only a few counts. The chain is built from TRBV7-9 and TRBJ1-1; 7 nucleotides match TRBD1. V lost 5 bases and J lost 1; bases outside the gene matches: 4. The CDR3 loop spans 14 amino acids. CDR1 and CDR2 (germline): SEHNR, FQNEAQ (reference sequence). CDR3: CASSPGTENTEAFF. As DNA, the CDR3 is TGTGCCAGCAGCCCGGGGACAGAGAACACTGAAGCTTTCTTT.

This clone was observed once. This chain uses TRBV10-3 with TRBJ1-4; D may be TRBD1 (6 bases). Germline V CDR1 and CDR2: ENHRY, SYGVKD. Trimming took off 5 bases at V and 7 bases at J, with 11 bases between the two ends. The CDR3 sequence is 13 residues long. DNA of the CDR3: TGTGCCATCAGTACCGAGGGGGTTGAAAAACTGTTTTTT. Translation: CAISTEGVEKLFF.

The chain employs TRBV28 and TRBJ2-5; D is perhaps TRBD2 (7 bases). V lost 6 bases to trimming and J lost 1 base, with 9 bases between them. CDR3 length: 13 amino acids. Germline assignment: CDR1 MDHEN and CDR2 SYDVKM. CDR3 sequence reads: CASRGGAQETQYF. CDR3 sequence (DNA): TGTGCCAGCAGGGGGGGGGCCCAAGAGACCCAGTACTTC.

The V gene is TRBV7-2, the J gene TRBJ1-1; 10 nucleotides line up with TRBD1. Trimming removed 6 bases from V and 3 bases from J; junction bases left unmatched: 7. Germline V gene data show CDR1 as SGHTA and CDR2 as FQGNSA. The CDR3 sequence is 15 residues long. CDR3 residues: CASRPRQGADTEAFF. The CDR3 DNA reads TGTGCCAGCAGACCCAGACAGGGGGCAGACACTGAAGCTTTCTTT.

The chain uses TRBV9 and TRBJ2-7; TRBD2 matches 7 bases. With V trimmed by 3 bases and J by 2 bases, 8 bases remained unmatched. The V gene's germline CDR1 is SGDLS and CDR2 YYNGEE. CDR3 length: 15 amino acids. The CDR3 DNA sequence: TGTGCCAGCAGCGAGGGGCTAGCGGCCGCCTACGAGCAGTACTTC. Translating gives CASSEGLAAAYEQYF.

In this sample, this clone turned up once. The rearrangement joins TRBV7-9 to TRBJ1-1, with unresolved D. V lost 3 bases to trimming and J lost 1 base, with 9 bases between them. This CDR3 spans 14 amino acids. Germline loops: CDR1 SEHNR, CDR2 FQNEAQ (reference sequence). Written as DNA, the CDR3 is TGTGCCAGCAGCTTGGACGGCTGGAACACTGAAGCTTTCTTT. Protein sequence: CASSLDGWNTEAFF.

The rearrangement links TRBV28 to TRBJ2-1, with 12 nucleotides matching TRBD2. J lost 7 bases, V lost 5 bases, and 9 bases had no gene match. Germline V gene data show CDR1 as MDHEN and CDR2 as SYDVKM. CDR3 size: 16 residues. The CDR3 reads CASSAQLAGGRNEQFF. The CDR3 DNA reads TGTGCCAGCAGTGCCCAACTAGCGGGAGGTCGGAATGAGCAGTTCTTC. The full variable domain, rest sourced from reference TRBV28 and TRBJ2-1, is DVKVTQSSRYLVKRTGEKVFLECVQDMDHENMFWYRQDPGLGLRLIYFSYDVKMKEKGDIPEGYSVSREKKERFSLILESASTNQTSMYLCASSAQLAGGRNEQFFGPGTRLTVL.

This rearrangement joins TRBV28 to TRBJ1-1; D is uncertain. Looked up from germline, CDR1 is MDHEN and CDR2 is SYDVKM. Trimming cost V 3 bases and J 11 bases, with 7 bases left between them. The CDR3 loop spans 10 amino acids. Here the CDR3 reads CASSFREAFF. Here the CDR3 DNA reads TGTGCCAGCAGTTTTAGGGAGGCTTTCTTT. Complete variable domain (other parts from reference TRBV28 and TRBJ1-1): DVKVTQSSRYLVKRTGEKVFLECVQDMDHENMFWYRQDPGLGLRLIYFSYDVKMKEKGDIPEGYSVSREKKERFSLILESASTNQTSMYLCASSFREAFFGQGTRLTVV.

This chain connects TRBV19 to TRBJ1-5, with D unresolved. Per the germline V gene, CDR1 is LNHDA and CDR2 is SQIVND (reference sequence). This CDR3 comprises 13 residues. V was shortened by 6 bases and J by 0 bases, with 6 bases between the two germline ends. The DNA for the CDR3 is TGTGCCAGTAGAGGTTATAGCAATCAGCCCCAGCATTTT. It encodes CASRGYSNQPQHF.